These 18 T cell receptor beta chains originate from one sample sequenced in a study of blood T cell repertoires in COVID-19. The data were produced by immunoSEQ multiplex PCR, yet TCRdb's version contains in-frame clones alone and is incomplete. The table records tens of thousands of clones, around 89% of them present only once. The source material was peripheral blood. These TCRs come from a woman aged 55-70 years with acute or convalescent COVID-19.

The genes are TRBV6-6 and TRBJ1-5; D is ambiguous. In germline, CDR1 is MNHNY, CDR2 SVGAGI (reference sequence). V was cut by 5 bases and J by 2 bases, with 16 bases left in between. The CDR3 has 16 residues. For the CDR3, the DNA is TGTGCCAGCAGTACCTACACAGTGGGCGGCAATCAGCCCCAGCATTTT. Its protein product is CASSTYTVGGNQPQHF.

V usage is TRBV6-1 and J usage is TRBJ1-6; TRBD1 agrees at 8 bases. Per germline, CDR1 MNHNS and CDR2 SASEGT. Trimming at V came to 2 bases and at J to 7 bases, leaving 10 bases not matched to a gene. This CDR3 has 17 amino acids. The CDR3 loop reads CASSERGLDRVNSPLHF. For the CDR3, the DNA is TGTGCCAGCAGTGAAAGGGGCTTGGACAGGGTGAATTCACCCCTCCACTTT.

The V call is TRBV6-2 or TRBV6-3, the J call TRBJ2-2; 7 nucleotides match TRBD2. In germline, CDR1 is MNHEY, CDR2 SVGEGT. V lost 4 bases, J lost 1 base, and 3 bases stayed unmatched. The CDR3 contains 15 residues. The CDR3 nucleotides read TGTGCCAGCAGTTTACTAGCGCAGAACACCGGGGAGCTGTTTTTT. Encoded protein: CASSLLAQNTGELFF.

The chain joins TRBV7-2 to TRBJ1-1; the D is unclear. The germline V gene has CDR1 SGHTA and CDR2 FQGNSA. The CDR3 sequence is 15 residues long. V lost 1 base and J lost 1, with 10 bases in between. CDR3 DNA sequence: TGTGCCAGCAGCTTAGGAGCAGGAAAGAACACTGAAGCTTTCTTT. Translation: CASSLGAGKNTEAFF. Based on the CDR3 plus reference TRBV7-2 and TRBJ1-1, the full variable domain is GAGVSQSPSNKVTEKGKDVELRCDPISGHTALYWYRQSLGQGLEFLIYFQGNSAPDKSGLPSDRFSAERTGGSVSTLTIQRTQQEDSAVYLCASSLGAGKNTEAFFGQGTRLTVV.

A single count supports this clone. The chain links TRBV6-6 to TRBJ1-2; 7 nucleotides agree with TRBD1. This CDR3 region has 13 residues. V was pared by 4 bases and J by 8 bases, with 7 bases of the junction left unmatched. Germline values: CDR1 MNHNY, CDR2 SVGAGI (reference sequence). Written as DNA, the CDR3 is TGTGCCAGCAGTTCCTTACAGGGGAGCGGCTACACCTTC. Translation: CASSSLQGSGYTF.

This chain uses TRBV5-1 with TRBJ2-6, with 10 bases matching TRBD1. The CDR3 extends over 20 amino acids. The V gene's germline CDR1 is SGHRS and CDR2 YFSETQ. V lost 4 bases, J lost 2 bases, and 15 bases stayed unmatched. CDR3 sequence reads: CASSPVGQGTLGAGANVLTF. The CDR3 DNA is TGCGCCAGCAGCCCCGTGGGACAGGGGACTCTCGGGGCTGGGGCCAACGTCCTGACTTTC.

This chain uses TRBV6-5 with TRBJ1-6; a possible D gene is TRBD1 (6 bases). The CDR3 extends over 15 amino acids. Germline lookup yields CDR1 MNHEY and CDR2 SVGAGI. Trimming removed 2 bases at V and 13 bases at J, with 18 bases between. The DNA for the CDR3 is TGTGCCAGCAGTTACCGCGGCAGGGGCACCTATCCCCTCCACTTT. This sequence encodes CASSYRGRGTYPLHF.

This chain joins TRBV27 and TRBJ2-2, with D unresolved. Between the trimmed V and J ends, which lost 6 bases and 1 base, there was a span of 15 bases. The CDR3 sequence is 16 residues long. CDR1 is MNHEY, CDR2 SMNVEV, per germline (reference sequence). This CDR3 reads CASSPYTSLNTGELFF. The CDR3 DNA sequence: TGTGCCAGCAGCCCCTATACCTCCCTGAACACCGGGGAGCTGTTTTTT.

The chain couples TRBV6-5 to TRBJ1-6; D call uncertain. The CDR3 length is 12 residues. With 5 bases removed from V and 7 bases from J, the gap between germline ends came to 6 bases. Germline CDR1 and CDR2: MNHEY and SVGAGI. CDR3 DNA sequence: TGTGCCAGCAGTCCCTCGAATTCACCCCTCCACTTT. It specifies CASSPSNSPLHF.

This sequence joins TRBV2 and TRBJ2-6, with D possibly being TRBD2 (6 bases). The CDR3 is 14 residues long. Germline CDR1 is SNHLY and CDR2 is FYNNEI. Trimming left V 8 bases short and J 0 bases short, with 8 bases between. The CDR3 loop is CASRGYSGANVLTF. The CDR3 DNA reads as TGTGCCAGCCGGGGGTACTCTGGGGCCAACGTCCTGACTTTC.

This chain joins TRBV5-5 and TRBJ1-5, with 8 bases matching TRBD1. CDR3 length: 16 residues. The germline V gene has CDR1 SGHKS and CDR2 YYEKEE (reference sequence). The V segment lost 4 bases and the J segment 1 base; nucleotides outside the gene matches: 7. The CDR3 DNA is TGTGCCAGCAGCAGGGCGCAGGGGGCAAGCAATCAGCCCCAGCATTTT. Its protein is CASSRAQGASNQPQHF.

This clone was seen once. V usage is TRBV19 and J usage is TRBJ1-5; a weak D match, TRBD1 (6 bases). Germline lookup yields CDR1 LNHDA and CDR2 SQIVND (reference sequence). The CDR3 totals 15 residues. V was shortened by 3 bases and J by 2 bases, with 11 bases between the two germline ends. This CDR3 is CASSMGARGNQPQHF. CDR3 DNA sequence: TGTGCCAGTAGTATGGGGGCTAGGGGCAATCAGCCCCAGCATTTT.

The chain joins TRBV13 to TRBJ1-6; a weak D match, TRBD1 (6 bases). CDR3 size: 14 residues. The ends were cut back, 4 bases at V and 9 bases at J, with 13 bases in the middle. The germline CDR1 and CDR2 sequences are PRHDT and FYEKMQ (reference sequence). DNA of the CDR3: TGTGCCAGCAGCTCACAGGGTTCGATTTCACCCCTCCACTTT. It specifies CASSSQGSISPLHF. The whole variable domain, filled in from reference TRBV13 and TRBJ1-6, reads AAGVIQSPRHLIKEKRETATLKCYPIPRHDTVYWYQQGPGQDPQFLISFYEKMQSDKGSIPDRFSAQQFSDYHSELNMSSLELGDSALYFCASSSQGSISPLHFGNGTRLTVT.

The chain uses TRBV3-1 (or the pseudogene TRBV3-2) and TRBJ2-5, with D possibly TRBD2 on 6 matching bases. Germline lookup yields CDR1 LGHDT and CDR2 YNNKEL (reference sequence). V was cut by 7 bases and J by 5 bases, with 8 bases left in between. CDR3 length equals 11 residues. For the CDR3, the DNA is TGTGCCAGCACTGCGGGGGAGACCCAGTACTTC. This encodes CASTAGETQYF.

The genes are TRBV6-5 and TRBJ1-5; 7 bases agree with TRBD1. The length of the CDR3 is 15 residues. Germline-derived CDR1 and CDR2 are MNHEY and SVGAGI. V shed 7 bases, J shed 2 bases, and the junction held 8 bases outside the gene matches. The CDR3 sequence: CASKGTGAGNQPQHF. CDR3 DNA sequence: TGTGCCAGCAAGGGAACAGGGGCCGGCAATCAGCCCCAGCATTTT.

This clone was counted only a few times. This CDR3 reads CASSFRQAYGYTF. The CDR3 DNA follows: TGTGCCAGCAGTTTTCGGCAGGCCTATGGCTACACCTTC. The V call is TRBV27, the J call TRBJ1-2, with D hard to call. Germline V CDR1 and CDR2: MNHEY, SMNVEV (reference sequence). This CDR3 contains 13 residues. The V end was cut by 3 bases, the J end by 4 bases, with 9 bases between.

This clone was seen just once. The V call is TRBV6-6, the J call TRBJ1-2; D unresolved. CDR1 and CDR2 (germline): MNHNY, SVGAGI (reference sequence). The CDR3 spans 13 residues. Between the trimmed V and J ends, which lost 5 bases and 8 bases, there was a span of 15 bases. The CDR3 here is CASSPRPYGGYTF. The CDR3 DNA reads as TGTGCCAGCAGTCCCCGCCCGTACGGGGGCTACACCTTC.

The rearrangement links TRBV3-1 (or the pseudogene TRBV3-2) to TRBJ2-5; 7 nucleotides match TRBD1. The CDR3 sequence is 16 residues long. V dropped 0 bases and J dropped 4; count of bases not matched to a gene: 8. Germline V gives CDR1 LGHDT, CDR2 YNNKEL (reference sequence). This chain's CDR3 is CASSQEGAWDRETQYF. CDR3 sequence (DNA): TGTGCCAGCAGCCAAGAGGGGGCATGGGACAGAGAGACCCAGTACTTC.